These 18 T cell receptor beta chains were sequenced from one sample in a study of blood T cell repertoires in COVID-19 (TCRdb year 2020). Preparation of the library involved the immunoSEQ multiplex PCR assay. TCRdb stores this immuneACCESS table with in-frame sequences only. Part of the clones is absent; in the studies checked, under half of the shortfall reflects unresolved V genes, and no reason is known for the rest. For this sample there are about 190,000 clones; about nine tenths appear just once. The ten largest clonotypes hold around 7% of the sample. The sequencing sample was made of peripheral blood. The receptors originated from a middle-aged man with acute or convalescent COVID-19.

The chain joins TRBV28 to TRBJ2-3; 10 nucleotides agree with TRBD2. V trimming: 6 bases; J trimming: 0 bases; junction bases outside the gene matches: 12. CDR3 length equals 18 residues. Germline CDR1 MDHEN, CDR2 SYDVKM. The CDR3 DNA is TGTGCCAGCAGGACCGGGACTAGCGTTTTTACTAGCACAGATACGCAGTATTTT. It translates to CASRTGTSVFTSTDTQYF. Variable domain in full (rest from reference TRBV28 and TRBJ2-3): DVKVTQSSRYLVKRTGEKVFLECVQDMDHENMFWYRQDPGLGLRLIYFSYDVKMKEKGDIPEGYSVSREKKERFSLILESASTNQTSMYLCASRTGTSVFTSTDTQYFGPGTRLTVL.

CDR3 sequence reads: CASSPGLVEINEQYF. The CDR3, as DNA: TGTGCCAGCAGCCCCGGACTAGTTGAGATCAACGAGCAGTACTTC. The chain links TRBV5-4 to TRBJ2-7; 7 bases map to TRBD2. The CDR3 consists of 15 residues. CDR1 and CDR2 from the germline V gene are SGHNT and YYREEE (reference sequence). V lost 4 bases to trimming and J lost 5 bases; unmatched junction nucleotides: 12.

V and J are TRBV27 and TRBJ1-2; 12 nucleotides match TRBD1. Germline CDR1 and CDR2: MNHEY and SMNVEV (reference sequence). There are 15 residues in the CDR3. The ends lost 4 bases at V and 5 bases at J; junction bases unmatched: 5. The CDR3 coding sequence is TGTGCCAGCAGTTACGGGACAGGGGGCGGGTATGGCTACACCTTC. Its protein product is CASSYGTGGGYGYTF.

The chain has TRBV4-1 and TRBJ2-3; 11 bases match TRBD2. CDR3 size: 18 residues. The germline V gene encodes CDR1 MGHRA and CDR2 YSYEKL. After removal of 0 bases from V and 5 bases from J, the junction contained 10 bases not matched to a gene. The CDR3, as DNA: TGCGCCAGCAGCCAAGACCGGGCTAGCGGGGGGCATAAAGATACGCAGTATTTT. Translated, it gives CASSQDRASGGHKDTQYF.

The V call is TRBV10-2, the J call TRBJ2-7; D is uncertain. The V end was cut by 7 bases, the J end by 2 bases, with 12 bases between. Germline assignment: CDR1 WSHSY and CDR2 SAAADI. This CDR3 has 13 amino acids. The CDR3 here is CASTSDNAYEQYF. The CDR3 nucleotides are TGCGCCAGCACCAGTGACAACGCCTACGAGCAGTACTTC.

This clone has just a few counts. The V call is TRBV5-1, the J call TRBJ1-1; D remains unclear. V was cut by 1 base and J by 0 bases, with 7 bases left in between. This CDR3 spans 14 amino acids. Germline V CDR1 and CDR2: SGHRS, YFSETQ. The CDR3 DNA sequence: TGCGCCAGCAGCTTGCCATCAGTGAACACTGAAGCTTTCTTT. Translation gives CASSLPSVNTEAFF.

The CDR3 loop reads CASSPEQIYGYTF. The CDR3, as DNA: TGTGCCAGCTCACCTGAACAGATATATGGCTACACCTTC. The chain recombines TRBV18 with TRBJ1-2; D uncertain. The CDR3 loop spans 13 amino acids. V dropped 3 bases and J dropped 5 bases, with 10 bases sitting between them. Germline V gene sequence: CDR1 KGHSH, CDR2 LQKENI.

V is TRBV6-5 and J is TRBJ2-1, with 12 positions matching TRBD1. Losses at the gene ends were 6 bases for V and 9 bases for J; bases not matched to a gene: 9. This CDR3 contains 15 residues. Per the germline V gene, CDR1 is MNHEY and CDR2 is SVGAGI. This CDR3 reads CASRGQGAIGSEQFF. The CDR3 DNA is TGTGCCAGCAGGGGACAGGGGGCAATCGGTAGTGAGCAGTTCTTC.

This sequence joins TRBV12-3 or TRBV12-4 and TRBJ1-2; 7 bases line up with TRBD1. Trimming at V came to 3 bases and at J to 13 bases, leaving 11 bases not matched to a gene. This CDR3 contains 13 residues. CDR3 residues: CASSFIGTVDCTF. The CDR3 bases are TGTGCCAGCAGTTTTATTGGGACAGTGGATTGCACCTTC.

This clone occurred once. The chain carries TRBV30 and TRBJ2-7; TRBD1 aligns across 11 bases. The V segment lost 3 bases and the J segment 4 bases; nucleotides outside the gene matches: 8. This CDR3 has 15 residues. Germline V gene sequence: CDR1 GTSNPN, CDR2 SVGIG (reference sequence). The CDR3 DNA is TGTGCCTGGAGACATACCGGGACAGGGGGGTACGAGCAGTACTTC. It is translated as CAWRHTGTGGYEQYF.

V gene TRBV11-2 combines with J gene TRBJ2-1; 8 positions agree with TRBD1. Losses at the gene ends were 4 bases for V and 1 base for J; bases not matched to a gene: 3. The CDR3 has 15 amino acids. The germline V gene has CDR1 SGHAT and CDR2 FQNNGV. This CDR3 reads CASSSNRGSYNEQFF. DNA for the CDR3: TGTGCCAGCAGCTCCAACAGGGGGTCCTACAATGAGCAGTTCTTC.

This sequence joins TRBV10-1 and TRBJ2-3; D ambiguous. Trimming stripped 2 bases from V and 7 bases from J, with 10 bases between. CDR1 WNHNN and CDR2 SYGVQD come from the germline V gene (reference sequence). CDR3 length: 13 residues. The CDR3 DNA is TGCGCCAGCAGTGAGAGCAGGTTGAATACGCAGTATTTT. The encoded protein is CASSESRLNTQYF.

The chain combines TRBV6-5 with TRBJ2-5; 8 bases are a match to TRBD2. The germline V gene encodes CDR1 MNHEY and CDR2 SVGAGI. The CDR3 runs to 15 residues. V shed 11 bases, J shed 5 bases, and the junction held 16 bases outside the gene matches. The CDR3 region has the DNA TGTGCCGCTGGGTCAGTGGCGGGGGGTCGGGAGACCCAGTACTTC. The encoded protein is CAAGSVAGGRETQYF.

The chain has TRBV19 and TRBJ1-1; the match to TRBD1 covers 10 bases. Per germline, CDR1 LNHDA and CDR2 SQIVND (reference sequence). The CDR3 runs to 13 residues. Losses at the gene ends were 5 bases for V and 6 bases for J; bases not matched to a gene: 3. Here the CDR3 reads CASSGQGVSEAFF. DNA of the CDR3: TGTGCCAGTAGTGGACAGGGGGTATCTGAAGCTTTCTTT.

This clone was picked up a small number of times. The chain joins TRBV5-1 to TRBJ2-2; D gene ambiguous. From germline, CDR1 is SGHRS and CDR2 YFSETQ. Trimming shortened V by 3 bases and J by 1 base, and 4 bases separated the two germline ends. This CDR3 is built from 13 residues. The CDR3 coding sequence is TGCGCCAGCAGCTGGAGGAACACCGGGGAGCTGTTTTTT. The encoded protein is CASSWRNTGELFF. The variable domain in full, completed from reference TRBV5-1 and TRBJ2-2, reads KAGVTQTPRYLIKTRGQQVTLSCSPISGHRSVSWYQQTPGQGLQFLFEYFSETQRNKGNFPGRFSGRQFSNSRSEMNVSTLELGDSALYLCASSWRNTGELFFGEGSRLTVL.

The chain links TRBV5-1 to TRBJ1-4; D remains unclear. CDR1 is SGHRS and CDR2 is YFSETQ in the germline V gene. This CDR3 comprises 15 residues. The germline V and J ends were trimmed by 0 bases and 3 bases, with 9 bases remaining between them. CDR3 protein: CASSLVGLANEKLFF. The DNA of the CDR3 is TGCGCCAGCAGCTTGGTTGGTTTAGCTAATGAAAAACTGTTTTTT.

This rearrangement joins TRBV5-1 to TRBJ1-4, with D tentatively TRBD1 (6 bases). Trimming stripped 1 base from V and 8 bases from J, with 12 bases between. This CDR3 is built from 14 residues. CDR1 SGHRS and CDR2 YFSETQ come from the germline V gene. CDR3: CASSLRGIGEKLFF. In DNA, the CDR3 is TGCGCCAGCAGCTTGAGGGGGATCGGCGAAAAACTGTTTTTT.

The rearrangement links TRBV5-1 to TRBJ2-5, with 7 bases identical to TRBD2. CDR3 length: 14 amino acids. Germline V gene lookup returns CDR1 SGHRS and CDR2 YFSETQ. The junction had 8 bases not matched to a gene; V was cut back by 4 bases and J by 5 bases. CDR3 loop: CASSRVLAVETQYF. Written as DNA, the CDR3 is TGCGCCAGCAGCCGAGTGCTAGCGGTTGAGACCCAGTACTTC. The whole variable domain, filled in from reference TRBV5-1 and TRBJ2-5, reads KAGVTQTPRYLIKTRGQQVTLSCSPISGHRSVSWYQQTPGQGLQFLFEYFSETQRNKGNFPGRFSGRQFSNSRSEMNVSTLELGDSALYLCASSRVLAVETQYFGPGTRLLVL.